The 31 T cell receptor beta chains in this list originate from one sample, sequenced in a study of control samples from healthy donors and cancer patients. The data were produced by immunoSEQ multiplex PCR, yet TCRdb's version contains in-frame clones alone and is incomplete. The data contain roughly 150,000 clones, around nine tenths of them singletons. Sequencing was performed on blood. These receptors all come from a man between 18 and 35 years old in good health.

The rearrangement links TRBV7-2 to TRBJ2-7, with 12 positions matching TRBD2. J gave up 4 bases and V 4 bases, and 5 bases lay outside the gene matches. The CDR3 is 15 residues long. Germline assignment: CDR1 SGHTA and CDR2 FQGNSA. For the CDR3, the DNA is TGTGCCAGCAGCTCGGCTAGCGGGGGGGCTTACGAGCAGTACTTC. It specifies CASSSASGGAYEQYF.

The genes are TRBV19 and TRBJ2-1, with D possibly matching TRBD2 (5 bases). The CDR3 runs 12 residues. From germline, CDR1 is LNHDA and CDR2 SQIVND (reference sequence). V dropped 9 bases and J dropped 0 bases, with 6 bases sitting between them. CDR3 sequence (DNA): TGTGCCAGCCGGGGCTCCTACAATGAGCAGTTCTTC. It yields the protein CASRGSYNEQFF.

The V gene is TRBV9, the J gene TRBJ2-3; D is possibly TRBD2 (6 bases). This CDR3 region has 16 residues. Germline V gene lookup returns CDR1 SGDLS and CDR2 YYNGEE. The V end lost 0 bases, the J end lost 6 bases, and 17 bases lay between the germline ends. CDR3 DNA sequence: TGTGCCAGCAGCGTAGGGGTCGGGGGTTACGCGGATACGCAGTATTTT. It codes for CASSVGVGGYADTQYF.

The chain couples TRBV2 to TRBJ1-3; no clear D. The CDR3 extends over 11 amino acids. Trimming took 6 bases from V and 3 from J, leaving 3 bases between them. Per the germline V gene, CDR1 is SNHLY and CDR2 is FYNNEI. Written as DNA, the CDR3 is TGTGCCAGCAGGGTTGGAAACACCATATATTTT. Translated: CASRVGNTIYF.

The chain is built from TRBV7-3 and TRBJ2-2, with no clear D. Per the germline V gene, CDR1 is SGHTA and CDR2 is FQGTGA. V lost 4 bases and J lost 8, with 11 bases in between. The CDR3 is 13 amino acids. CDR3 loop: CASSSHPLGELFF. CDR3 nucleotides: TGTGCCAGCAGCTCCCACCCACTTGGGGAGCTGTTTTTT.

The V and J genes are TRBV30 and TRBJ2-1, with TRBD2 matching over 10 bases. The CDR3 covers 13 residues. The trim removed 7 bases at V and 6 bases at J, leaving 6 bases unmatched. Germline CDR1 is GTSNPN and CDR2 is SVGIG (reference sequence). The CDR3 protein is CALSGGAANEQFF. The CDR3 DNA reads TGTGCCTTGAGCGGGGGGGCCGCCAATGAGCAGTTCTTC.

For the CDR3, the DNA is TGTGCGTGTGGGGAGCGCAGGGGGCGTGAGCAGTACTTC. It translates to CACGERRGREQYF. V and J are TRBV5-6 and TRBJ2-7; 8 bases map to TRBD1. Germline V gene data show CDR1 as SGHDT and CDR2 as YYEEEE. This CDR3 is built from 13 residues.

This sequence joins TRBV6-5 and TRBJ1-1, with D unresolved. This CDR3 spans 14 amino acids. Trimming left V 0 bases short and J 4 bases short, with 9 bases between. CDR1 and CDR2 from the germline V gene are MNHEY and SVGAGI. CDR3 DNA sequence: TGTGCCAGCAGTTACTCAAGAGGGTCCACTGAAGCTTTCTTT. Amino acids: CASSYSRGSTEAFF.

The J gene is TRBJ1-2, the V gene TRBV6-5; possible D gene TRBD1, 6 bases. CDR3 length: 15 residues. The V and J ends lost 8 bases and 2 bases respectively, with 18 bases between them. Germline lookup yields CDR1 MNHEY and CDR2 SVGAGI. For the CDR3, the DNA is TGTGCCAGCGCGTACGGGGGCTCTTCGAACTATGGCTACACCTTC. Amino acids: CASAYGGSSNYGYTF.

The chain links TRBV5-6 to TRBJ2-5; possibly TRBD2 for D (6 bases). The CDR3 is 14 amino acids. Trimming pared 0 bases from V and 4 bases from J, leaving 10 bases between. Germline lookup yields CDR1 SGHDT and CDR2 YYEEEE. The CDR3 is CASSLVLASETQYF. The CDR3 region has the DNA TGTGCCAGCAGCTTGGTCCTAGCGTCAGAGACCCAGTACTTC.

The V call is TRBV6-5, the J call TRBJ1-2; D may be TRBD1 (6 bases). The CDR3 is 13 residues long. The germline V gene encodes CDR1 MNHEY and CDR2 SVGAGI. The V end was cut by 7 bases, the J end by 3 bases, with 12 bases between. The CDR3 protein is CASKLHRDYGYTF. In DNA form, the CDR3 reads TGTGCCAGCAAACTACACAGGGACTATGGCTACACCTTC.

This sequence joins TRBV30 and TRBJ1-4; D remains unclear. Looked up from germline, CDR1 is GTSNPN and CDR2 is SVGIG (reference sequence). There are 15 residues in the CDR3. Trimming took off 3 bases at V and 5 bases at J, with 16 bases between the two ends. CDR3 amino acids: CAWSQGRESNEKLFF. DNA for the CDR3: TGTGCCTGGAGCCAAGGGCGGGAATCCAATGAAAAACTGTTTTTT. Full variable domain (remainder filled in from reference TRBV30 and TRBJ1-4): SQTIHQWPATLVQPVGSPLSLECTVEGTSNPNLYWYRQAAGRGLQLLFYSVGIGQISSEVPQNLSASRPQDRQFILSSKKLLLSDSGFYLCAWSQGRESNEKLFFGSGTQLSVL.

This chain uses TRBV15 with TRBJ2-3, with D perhaps matching TRBD1 (6 bases). The CDR3 is made up of 15 amino acids. Between the trimmed V and J ends, which lost 1 base and 4 bases, there was a span of 12 bases. Germline V gene sequence: CDR1 LNHNV, CDR2 YYDKDF (reference sequence). In DNA, the CDR3 is TGTGCCACCAGCAGAGTCACAGGGATGGCAGATACGCAGTATTTT. This sequence encodes CATSRVTGMADTQYF.

The chain recombines TRBV5-6 with TRBJ1-2; D unclear. Germline lookup yields CDR1 SGHDT and CDR2 YYEEEE. CDR3 length: 12 amino acids. Trimming removed 5 bases at V and 3 bases at J, with 8 bases between. The CDR3 coding sequence is TGTGCCAGCAGATCGGAAGACTATGGCTACACCTTC. It specifies CASRSEDYGYTF.

The chain carries TRBV5-5 and TRBJ1-6; D gene ambiguous. The V end lost 6 bases, the J end lost 10 bases, and 17 bases lay between the germline ends. Germline CDR1 is SGHKS and CDR2 is YYEKEE (reference sequence). The CDR3 runs to 14 residues. As DNA, the CDR3 is TGTGCCAGCACCACCGGGGAGGAAGGATCACCCCTCCACTTT. Translating it yields CASTTGEEGSPLHF.

The chain carries TRBV7-9 and TRBJ2-7, with D possibly being TRBD1 (6 bases). This CDR3 is 13 amino acids long. Germline lookup yields CDR1 SEHNR and CDR2 FQNEAQ (reference sequence). V lost 5 bases, J lost 2 bases, and 10 bases lay in between. DNA of the CDR3: TGTGCCAGCAGCGACGGACAGACCTACGAGCAGTACTTC. This translates into CASSDGQTYEQYF.

This rearrangement joins TRBV5-1 to TRBJ2-5; TRBD2 matches at 7 bases. Per the germline V gene, CDR1 is SGHRS and CDR2 is YFSETQ. The CDR3 contains 14 residues. V shed 0 bases, J shed 3 bases, and the junction held 2 bases outside the gene matches. The chain's CDR3 is CASSLVAGEETQYF. CDR3 in DNA: TGCGCCAGCAGCTTGGTGGCGGGAGAAGAGACCCAGTACTTC.

This chain uses TRBV6-5 with TRBJ2-1, with D unclear. The V and J ends lost 8 bases and 4 bases respectively, with 6 bases between them. Per the germline V gene, CDR1 is MNHEY and CDR2 is SVGAGI. The CDR3 runs 11 residues. Here the CDR3 reads CASGRYNEQFF. The CDR3 DNA reads TGTGCCAGCGGGCGGTACAATGAGCAGTTCTTC.

The CDR3 loop reads CASSVGLAGDRYF. The CDR3 DNA reads as TGTGCCAGCAGCGTGGGACTAGCGGGGGATCGGTACTTC. The chain is built from TRBV9 and TRBJ2-7; 14 bases are a match to TRBD2. Germline V gene lookup returns CDR1 SGDLS and CDR2 YYNGEE. Trimming cost V 2 bases and J 12 bases; bases outside gene matches: 4. This CDR3 is 13 amino acids long. Full variable domain (outside the CDR3, taken from reference TRBV9 and TRBJ2-7): DSGVTQTPKHLITATGQRVTLRCSPRSGDLSVYWYQQSLDQGLQFLIQYYNGEERAKGNILERFSAQQFPDLHSELNLSSLELGDSALYFCASSVGLAGDRYFGPGTRLTVT.

CDR3 bases: TGTGCCAGCAACCACGGGCTCACAGATACGCAGTATTTT. This encodes CASNHGLTDTQYF. The chain couples TRBV5-6 to TRBJ2-3; D not resolved. Germline V gives CDR1 SGHDT, CDR2 YYEEEE. The CDR3 length is 13 residues. Trimming removed 6 bases at V and 2 bases at J, with 10 bases between. The whole variable domain, filled in from reference TRBV5-6 and TRBJ2-3, reads DAGVTQSPTHLIKTRGQQVTLRCSPKSGHDTVSWYQQALGQGPQFIFQYYEEEERQRGNFPDRFSGHQFPNYSSELNVNALLLGDSALYLCASNHGLTDTQYFGPGTRLTVL.

The rearrangement links TRBV6-2 or TRBV6-3 to TRBJ1-5; possible D gene TRBD1, 5 bases. The CDR3 is 14 amino acids. V was pared by 2 bases and J by 5 bases, with 10 bases between. Germline V lookup: CDR1 MNHEY, CDR2 SVGEGT. The CDR3 sequence is CASSYRGRDQPQHF. Written as DNA, the CDR3 is TGTGCCAGCAGTTACCGGGGGAGGGATCAGCCCCAGCATTTT.

This sequence joins TRBV5-1 and TRBJ1-2; the D gene is possibly TRBD1 (6 bases). The ends were cut back, 4 bases at V and 4 bases at J, with 11 bases in the middle. The CDR3 length is 13 residues. Germline CDR1 is SGHRS and CDR2 is YFSETQ. The chain's CDR3 is CASSLGGSYGYTF. The CDR3 bases are TGCGCCAGCAGCCTGGGGGGCAGCTATGGCTACACCTTC.

V gene TRBV11-2 combines with J gene TRBJ2-5, with D unresolved. Germline CDR1 is SGHAT and CDR2 is FQNNGV. CDR3 length equals 12 residues. With 5 bases removed from V and 5 bases from J, the gap between germline ends came to 9 bases. The CDR3 reads CASSPPGETQYF. CDR3 nucleotides: TGTGCCAGCAGCCCACCAGGCGAGACCCAGTACTTC.

This chain uses TRBV28 with TRBJ2-7; 15 bases agree with TRBD2. The CDR3 is 15 amino acids. Germline CDR1 MDHEN, CDR2 SYDVKM. V dropped 4 bases and J dropped 7; count of bases not matched to a gene: 5. CDR3 residues: CASSSGLAGGREQYF. The CDR3 nucleotides read TGTGCCAGCAGTTCAGGACTAGCGGGGGGGAGGGAGCAGTACTTC.

This clone appeared a few times. This rearrangement joins TRBV3-1 (or the pseudogene TRBV3-2) to TRBJ2-3; 11 bases align to TRBD2. Trimming cost V 4 bases and J 3 bases; bases outside gene matches: 0. CDR3 length equals 14 residues. From germline, CDR1 is LGHDT and CDR2 YNNKEL (reference sequence). CDR3 amino acids: CASSRTSGTDTQYF. DNA of the CDR3: TGTGCCAGCAGCCGGACTAGCGGGACAGATACGCAGTATTTT.

V usage is TRBV6-2 or TRBV6-3 and J usage is TRBJ2-1; the D is unclear. CDR1 and CDR2 from the germline V gene are MNHEY and SVGEGT. Trimming removed 1 base at V and 8 bases at J, with 3 bases between. The CDR3 covers 11 residues. The CDR3 bases are TGTGCCAGCAGTTACTTGGATGAGCAGTTCTTC. Its protein product is CASSYLDEQFF.

This clone appeared a single time. This sequence joins TRBV4-3 and TRBJ2-7, with a weak D call TRBD1 (6 bases). This CDR3 comprises 14 residues. The V end was cut by 5 bases, the J end by 5 bases, with 16 bases between. Germline-derived CDR1 and CDR2 are LGHNA and YSLEER. The chain's CDR3 is CASSSTGSSDEQYF. The CDR3 bases are TGCGCCAGCAGCTCCACAGGGAGTAGTGACGAGCAGTACTTC.

The chain joins TRBV9 to TRBJ2-1; TRBD1 or TRBD2 may be the D gene (6 bases each). Germline CDR1 and CDR2: SGDLS and YYNGEE. V lost 4 bases to trimming and J lost 4 bases, with 18 bases between them. The length of the CDR3 is 16 residues. The CDR3: CASSLVTGASYNEQFF. The CDR3 DNA sequence: TGTGCCAGCAGCCTCGTAACGGGGGCTTCTTACAATGAGCAGTTCTTC.

The chain recombines TRBV28 with TRBJ1-4; no clear D gene. The CDR3 extends over 12 amino acids. The germline gives CDR1 MDHEN, CDR2 SYDVKM. Trimming took off 9 bases at V and 3 bases at J, with 8 bases between the two ends. CDR3 sequence: CASQAPNEKLFF. In DNA, the CDR3 is TGTGCCAGTCAGGCCCCTAATGAAAAACTGTTTTTT.

This clone was observed a handful of times. Different DNA sequences within this sample yield the same CDR3. This chain uses TRBV18 with TRBJ2-2; 11 bases fit TRBD2. The V gene's germline CDR1 is KGHSH and CDR2 LQKENI. The CDR3 sequence is 17 residues long. With V trimmed by 2 bases and J by 3 bases, 5 bases remained unmatched. CDR3 DNA sequence: TGTGCCAGCTCACCAGTCACTAGCGGGGGAGACACCGGGGAGCTGTTTTTT. Its protein is CASSPVTSGGDTGELFF.

The V gene is TRBV2, the J gene TRBJ2-1, with D tentatively TRBD2 (5 bases). The germline V and J ends were trimmed by 9 bases and 0 bases, with 12 bases remaining between them. The CDR3 totals 14 residues. Germline loops: CDR1 SNHLY, CDR2 FYNNEI. CDR3 region: CARTGIGSYNEQFF. The CDR3 DNA reads as TGTGCCAGGACCGGGATCGGCTCCTACAATGAGCAGTTCTTC.